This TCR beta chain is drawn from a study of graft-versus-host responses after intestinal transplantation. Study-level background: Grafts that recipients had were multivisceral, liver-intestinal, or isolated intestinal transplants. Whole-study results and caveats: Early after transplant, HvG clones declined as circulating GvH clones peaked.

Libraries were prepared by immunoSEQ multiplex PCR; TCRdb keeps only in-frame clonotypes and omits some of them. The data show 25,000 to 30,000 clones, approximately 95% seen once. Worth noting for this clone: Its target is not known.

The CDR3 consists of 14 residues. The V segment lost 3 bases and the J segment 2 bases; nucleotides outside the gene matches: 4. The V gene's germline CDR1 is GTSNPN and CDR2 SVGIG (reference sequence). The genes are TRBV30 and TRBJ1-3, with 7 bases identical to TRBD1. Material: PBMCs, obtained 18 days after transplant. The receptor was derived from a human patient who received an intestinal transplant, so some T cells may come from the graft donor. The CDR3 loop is CAWSRTGAGNTIYF. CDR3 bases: TGTGCCTGGAGCAGAACAGGGGCTGGAAACACCATATATTTT.